The present entry profiles one T cell receptor (beta chain) with its context. Its antigen is unidentified. Sequencing was at deep level. The data were produced by immunoSEQ multiplex PCR, yet TCRdb's version contains in-frame clones alone and is incomplete. The sample lists some 490,000 clones, more than 75% occurring once. The data derive from a study of shared clonotypes between healthy human individuals. General observations from the study: A small donor pool kept down the genetic and exposure-history diversity that was represented.

V gave up 1 base and J gave up 4 bases, with 11 bases separating them. Germline CDR1 is SQVTM and CDR2 is ANQGSEA. The CDR3 is 13 amino acids. This chain connects TRBV29-1 to TRBJ2-7; D possibly corresponds to TRBD2 (6 bases). The sample consisted of PBMCs. This clonotype originated in a woman aged 40 to 50 in good health. Some clones in this sample may be carry-over from other donors' samples. The CDR3 loop reads CSVEAGEGYEQYF. The CDR3 DNA follows: TGCAGCGTTGAAGCGGGAGAGGGTTACGAGCAGTACTTC.